This TCR beta chain was observed in a study of radiation and T cells in renal cell carcinoma. Study-wide findings and caveats: From baseline, blood top tumor clonotypes peaked at 2 weeks post-radiation. Pretreatment tumor biopsies were lacking, so baseline clonotypes are unknown.

Sequencing used immunoSEQ multiplex PCR; TCRdb keeps in-frame clones, though not all of them. The sample lists roughly 120,000 clones; approximately 82% were seen once. Time point given: baseline pretreatment blood. The treatment here: 15 Gy SBRT to primary tumor, nephrectomy 4 weeks later. Serial blood draws occurred at baseline and 2 and 4 weeks post-SBRT. This renal cell carcinoma was of the clear cell type. Regarding this clone: Its specificity is not known.

The germline V gene has CDR1 SGHRS and CDR2 YFSETQ. The CDR3 length is 14 residues. Deletions cut 5 bases from V and 0 bases from J, with 9 bases between. This TCR was sampled from a woman aged 60-75 years with renal cell carcinoma. The chain carries TRBV5-1 and TRBJ2-4; no clear D gene. The sample consisted of blood, taken from a patient whose treatment included radiotherapy and nephrectomy. This CDR3 reads CASSQGAAKNIQYF. The CDR3 DNA is TGCGCCAGCAGTCAAGGAGCAGCCAAAAACATTCAGTACTTC. The whole variable domain, filled in from reference TRBV5-1 and TRBJ2-4, reads KAGVTQTPRYLIKTRGQQVTLSCSPISGHRSVSWYQQTPGQGLQFLFEYFSETQRNKGNFPGRFSGRQFSNSRSEMNVSTLELGDSALYLCASSQGAAKNIQYFGAGTRLSVL.